A selection of T cell receptor beta chains follows, all from one sample in a study of blood T cell repertoires in COVID-19. Method: immunoSEQ multiplex PCR; TCRdb's copy keeps in-frame clones and lacks some. The data hold roughly 300,000 clones, with 80% to 95% observed a single time. Sample: peripheral blood. These receptors came from a woman aged 30 to 39 with COVID-19, enrolled during active disease. CDR3s include the opening cysteine and the closing phenylalanine or tryptophan. Each record gives: V gene, J gene, CDR3 length, CDR3 protein.

TRBV15	TRBJ2-1	15	CATSREVGLPNEQFF
TRBV10-3	TRBJ1-1	14	CATAGGSGITEAFF
TRBV5-1	TRBJ1-2	14	CASSFDRARDGYTF
TRBV2	TRBJ2-5	16	CASRQGTSGNLETQYF
TRBV28	TRBJ2-5	14	CASRDLAGAETQYF
TRBV6-5	TRBJ2-7	15	CASIEFRQGGVEQYF
TRBV27	TRBJ2-3	13	CASSFGGGDTQYF
TRBV5-4	TRBJ2-7	13	CASSSSPWHEQYF
TRBV3-1/TRBV3-2	TRBJ2-1	14	CASSRTNSYNEQFF
TRBV7-9	TRBJ1-6	14	CASSLDTIPVPLHF
TRBV6-1	TRBJ2-5	13	CASSEQGHETQYF
TRBV6-4	TRBJ2-1	14	CASSDSTSPGEQFF
TRBV30	TRBJ1-2	16	CAWSAPGDRLRYGYTF
TRBV28	TRBJ1-5	17	CASSPVGARYSNQPQHF
TRBV19	TRBJ2-5	15	CASSAYRDTQETQYF
TRBV19	TRBJ2-1	14	CAGGTGGSYNEQFF
TRBV24-1	TRBJ2-3	13	CAARTSYTDTQYF
TRBV29-1	TRBJ1-2	17	CSVEDLRDRGSNYGYTF
TRBV2	TRBJ1-5	15	CASSAVGGGNQPQHF
TRBV28	TRBJ1-1	14	CASSLTGVNTEAFF
TRBV3-1/TRBV3-2	TRBJ2-7	16	CASSQAGGGSWYEQYF
TRBV7-9	TRBJ2-3	16	CASSLPRGVGGDTQYF
TRBV5-1	TRBJ2-7	14	CASSLGDRGYEQYF
TRBV7-9	TRBJ1-4	16	CASGALTGGVNEKLFF
TRBV30	TRBJ2-4	14	CAWSTSGIQNIQYF
TRBV19	TRBJ2-7	14	CASSKGQGAIEQYF
TRBV7-8	TRBJ2-3	16	CASSWGDRAYTDTQYF
TRBV5-1	TRBJ2-5	17	CASAGSPGLFSGETQYF
TRBV9	TRBJ2-1	16	CASSGSRTGLYNEQFF
TRBV7-2	TRBJ1-4	15	CASSPQGTTNEKLFF
TRBV10-3	TRBJ2-3	17	CAITRTSGRTGTDTQYF
TRBV30	TRBJ2-3	12	CAWKGATDTQYF
TRBV5-1	TRBJ2-2	15	CASRLLARNTGELFF
TRBV5-1	TRBJ1-5	16	CASSRDGGPSNQPQHF
TRBV19	TRBJ2-1	14	CASSIQGPYNEQFF
TRBV27	TRBJ1-4	19	CASRLSVFRGKGTNEKLFF
TRBV6-1	TRBJ1-2	15	CASSEPGHAPHGYTF
TRBV28	TRBJ1-5	12	CASRKGNQPQHF
TRBV20-1	TRBJ1-4	14	CSASSTGGNEKLFF
TRBV5-1	TRBJ2-2	16	CASSKVVAGAAGELFF
TRBV5-1	TRBJ2-1	15	CASSLLAGDEREQFF
TRBV5-4	TRBJ2-3	14	CASSSTDHRDTQYF
TRBV28	TRBJ2-7	14	CASESPDKFYEQYF
TRBV7-7	TRBJ2-7	15	CASSVGLAGVTEQYF
TRBV4-3	TRBJ2-5	16	CASSQETSGIQETQYF
TRBV6-1	TRBJ1-1	16	CASSDPGTGRNTEAFF
TRBV19	TRBJ2-7	14	CASSPLAGLYEQYF
TRBV28	TRBJ1-1	16	CASSFPGPGGYTEAFF
TRBV18	TRBJ2-7	13	CASSIAGAYEQYF
TRBV6-6	TRBJ2-7	14	CASSYPSGRGVQYF